Below, 8 T cell receptor beta chains from the same sample are listed, as sequenced in a study of blood T cell repertoires in COVID-19. Measured with immunoSEQ multiplex PCR; TCRdb has only the in-frame clones, and not every one. The data contain 150,000 to 200,000 clones, under 90% of them singletons. Source material: peripheral blood. These receptors came from a woman in her 70s with COVID-19, enrolled during active disease.

This rearrangement joins TRBV5-8 to TRBJ2-3; D might be TRBD2 (5 bases). Per germline, CDR1 SGHTS and CDR2 YDEGEE. The ends were cut back, 0 bases at V and 0 bases at J, with 14 bases in the middle. The CDR3 has 17 residues. CDR3 amino acids: CASSLGLRAVSTDTQYF. CDR3 nucleotides: TGTGCCAGCAGCTTGGGTTTGAGGGCAGTCAGCACAGATACGCAGTATTTT.

The chain employs TRBV28 and TRBJ2-1; 12 nucleotides line up with TRBD1. From germline, CDR1 is MDHEN and CDR2 SYDVKM. The CDR3 contains 13 residues. CDR3 in amino acids: CAARDRGRHEQFF. As DNA, the CDR3 is TGTGCGGCCAGGGACAGGGGGCGGCATGAGCAGTTCTTC.

The genes are TRBV29-1 and TRBJ1-5; D unresolved. V was cut by 6 bases and J by 3 bases, with 9 bases left in between. The CDR3 is 12 residues long. Germline lookup yields CDR1 SQVTM and CDR2 ANQGSEA. DNA for the CDR3: TGCAGCGTCAGCCGGGACAATCAGCCCCAGCATTTT. This translates into CSVSRDNQPQHF.

The V and J genes are TRBV21-1 and TRBJ2-5; TRBD2, as called in the table, went unchecked against the DNA. TRBV21-1 corresponds to a pseudogene. This CDR3 has 18 residues. CDR3 protein: CASSNGATSGRPCETQYF. The CDR3 bases are TGTGCCAGCAGCAACGGGGCGACTAGCGGGAGGCCCTGCGAGACCCAGTACTTC.

The chain has TRBV2 and TRBJ1-6, with D possibly TRBD1 on 5 matching bases. Looked up from germline, CDR1 is SNHLY and CDR2 is FYNNEI. The CDR3 sequence is 16 residues long. V lost 3 bases, J lost 7 bases, and 16 bases lay in between. CDR3 in amino acids: CASSEARALSNSPLHF. CDR3 in DNA: TGTGCCAGCAGTGAGGCCAGGGCCTTATCGAATTCACCCCTCCACTTT.

The chain is built from TRBV7-9 and TRBJ2-1, with 8 bases aligning to TRBD2. Trimming at V came to 0 bases and at J to 4 bases, leaving 2 bases not matched to a gene. Germline CDR1 is SEHNR and CDR2 is FQNEAQ (reference sequence). CDR3 length: 15 amino acids. CDR3 residues: CASSLASGEYNEQFF. For the CDR3, the DNA is TGTGCCAGCAGCTTAGCTAGCGGGGAGTACAATGAGCAGTTCTTC.

Only a few counts were recorded for this clone. The rearrangement joins TRBV5-4 to TRBJ1-2; D might be TRBD1 (6 bases). Germline lookup yields CDR1 SGHNT and CDR2 YYREEE (reference sequence). This CDR3 has 13 residues. V lost 3 bases to trimming and J lost 3 bases, with 9 bases between them. The CDR3, as DNA: TGTGCCAGCAGCTCCAGGGGTTACTATGGCTACACCTTC. It specifies CASSSRGYYGYTF.

The J gene is TRBJ2-7, the V gene TRBV5-1; 11 bases align to TRBD1. This CDR3 has 15 amino acids. The ends lost 2 bases at V and 3 bases at J; junction bases unmatched: 4. Germline-derived CDR1 and CDR2 are SGHRS and YFSETQ. DNA for the CDR3: TGCGCCAGCAGCTTATTAGGGACAGGGGGCTACGAGCAGTACTTC. Amino acid sequence: CASSLLGTGGYEQYF.